This T cell receptor (beta chain) was found in a study of CD8+ T cells in alopecia areata. The wider study: Those treated were given oral tofacitinib at 5 to 10 mg twice daily. Treatment with tofacitinib (6 to 18 months) was followed by 6 months off drug. Study-level points and caveats: Scalp and blood samples kept many expanded lesional clones throughout tofacitinib.

Treatment specified: oral pan-JAK inhibitor, 5-10 mg twice daily. This CDR3 comprises 15 residues. CDR1 is SGHKS, CDR2 YYEKEE, per germline (reference sequence). Losses at the gene ends were 3 bases for V and 5 bases for J; bases not matched to a gene: 6. TCR sequencing used cDNA made by reverse transcription of extracted RNA. The table came from immunoSEQ multiplex PCR; TCRdb's copy has only in-frame clones and leaves some out. The table lists some 220,000 clones, around three fifths of them singletons. This clone was seen only a few times. Its antigen is not known. This sample comprised CD4+ T cells sorted from blood, obtained at week 4, from a patient treated with tofacitinib. The chain links TRBV5-5 to TRBJ1-5, with 9 bases matching TRBD1. This TCR was recovered from a human donor with alopecia areata. The CDR3 is CASSSGTGRYQPQHF. CDR3 coding DNA: TGTGCCAGCAGCTCAGGGACAGGGAGGTATCAGCCCCAGCATTTT.